Listed below are T cell receptor beta chains from one sample, sequenced in a study of cytomegalovirus exposure and HLA in healthy donors. Generated by immunoSEQ multiplex PCR, the TCRdb table keeps only in-frame clones and is missing some. There are approximately 170,000 clones in the sample; roughly 80% occur only once, and approximately 2.3% lies in the top ten. Material for sequencing was PBMCs. These receptors were obtained from a male donor in good health and CMV-seronegative. The CDR3 runs from the conserved cysteine through the conserved F or W. The size field is filled for only some rows; it gives once, few, many or a size class.

clone_size j_call v_call cdr3_aa
- TRBJ2-7 TRBV4-1 CASSQVAGGHYEQYF
- TRBJ2-7 TRBV29-1 CSVGQGEYEQYF
- TRBJ1-2 TRBV29-1 CSVDGGVRYGYTF
- TRBJ2-5 TRBV7-8 CASSAEGAQTQYF
- TRBJ2-7 TRBV28 CASSLPGTGPTYEQYF
- TRBJ2-1 TRBV4-1 CASSPGVIEYNEQFF
- TRBJ2-3 TRBV7-3 CASSLLPRDTQYF
- TRBJ1-1 TRBV7-9 CASSQTGTPEAFF
- TRBJ2-7 TRBV5-6 CASSLEPWDRGRKTYEQYF
- TRBJ1-2 TRBV7-9 CASSLTAATYGYTF
- TRBJ2-3 TRBV7-9 CASSAAGPLETDTQYF
- TRBJ2-2 TRBV9 CASSPGRLAGDAGGELFF
once TRBJ2-1 TRBV15 CATSRGRDRPYNEQFF
- TRBJ2-7 TRBV18 CASSRGVAALLYEQYF
- TRBJ2-6 TRBV19 CASSGQGGFGANVLTF
- TRBJ2-1 TRBV7-3 CASRYGGNEQFF
- TRBJ1-4 TRBV19 CASRKQGTGRNEKLFF
- TRBJ1-1 TRBV20-1 CSERGRTEAFF
- TRBJ2-7 TRBV7-9 CASSFTQGAYEQYF
few TRBJ2-7 TRBV28 CASSIRRGASEQYF
- TRBJ2-7 TRBV29-1 CSAVIAGVLEQYF
- TRBJ2-7 TRBV28 CASSQVGGNYEQYF
- TRBJ1-3 TRBV2 CARSRLSSGNTIYF
- TRBJ1-1 TRBV10-3 CATQGGLEDAFF
- TRBJ2-7 TRBV7-9 CASSGEDSGRGEQYF
- TRBJ2-1 TRBV6-5 CASSYSTGSLNEQFF
- TRBJ2-2 TRBV5-1 CASSLLGGGRTGELFF
once TRBJ2-5 TRBV28 CASSGGDSFQETQYF